This T cell receptor beta chain was retrieved from a study of cytomegalovirus exposure and HLA in healthy donors. The study's findings and limits: Available immune exposure information covered CMV serostatus only. The classifier, whose performance was assessed in both the original and validation cohorts, reportedly diagnosed cytomegalovirus status with high specificity and sensitivity.

Germline V lookup: CDR1 SGHDN, CDR2 FVKESK. This CDR3 contains 14 residues. With 4 bases clipped from V and 9 bases from J, the junction kept 9 bases outside the gene matches. The PCR employed 60 Vbeta primers together with 13 Jbeta primers. Assay: immunoSEQ multiplex PCR; the TCRdb copy retains only in-frame clones and omits some. Recorded here are approximately 130,000 clones; the top ten clones represent 2%. On this clone: What it binds is not known.

The chain is built from TRBV14 and TRBJ2-1, with 7 bases matching TRBD2. What was sequenced was PBMCs. The TCR originated in a woman aged 60-70 years in good health and CMV-seronegative. CDR3 nucleotide sequence: TGTGCCAGCAGCCGGGGGGGTCCTATCAGTGAGCAGTTCTTC. Encoded protein: CASSRGGPISEQFF.